The following is a TCR beta chain sequence with its context. The data originate from a study of blood T cell repertoires in COVID-19. The CDR3 runs to 13 residues. Trimming removed 6 bases from V and 6 bases from J, with 9 bases in between. Germline lookup yields CDR1 MNHNY and CDR2 SVGAGI (reference sequence). Libraries were prepared by immunoSEQ multiplex PCR; TCRdb keeps only in-frame clonotypes and omits some of them. The sample consists of 330,000 or so clones, approximately 91% of them appearing once. Sequenced input: PBMCs or T cells enriched from blood (not recorded which). The clonotype was recovered from a woman aged 25 to 39 who had been exposed to COVID-19. The V and J genes are TRBV6-6 and TRBJ1-6, with D perhaps TRBD1 (5 bases). The CDR3 loop is CASRVQGNSPLHF. The DNA of the CDR3 is TGTGCCAGCAGGGTCCAGGGTAATTCACCCCTCCACTTT.